This T cell receptor beta chain was documented in a study of T cells after yellow fever vaccination. A few counts support this clonotype. The target antigen is unknown. A 5'RACE template-switching step, the method used to make TCR cDNA, added a universal primer site and UMIs. TCRdb used MiXCR to reprocess the 5' RACE reads, holding one entry per CDR3 protein. This table holds about 360,000 distinct CDR3 sequences, about 6.2% found once. Study observations and caveats: CD4 and CD8 compartments shared a small share of clonotypes, likely from convergent recombination.

The V gene lost 11 bases and the J gene lost 5 bases, with 21 bases spanning the gap. The CDR3 totals 14 residues. Germline loops: CDR1 LNHDA, CDR2 SQIVND (reference sequence). The sample was PBMCs, taken 5 days after the yellow fever booster vaccination. V usage is TRBV19 and J usage is TRBJ2-5, with a tentative D call TRBD2 (7 bases). The sequence was obtained from a man younger than 45 who received the YFV17D yellow fever vaccine. The CDR3 sequence is CAASTGGSEETQYF. The DNA of the CDR3 is TGTGCCGCTAGCACGGGGGGCAGTGAGGAGACCCAGTACTTC.